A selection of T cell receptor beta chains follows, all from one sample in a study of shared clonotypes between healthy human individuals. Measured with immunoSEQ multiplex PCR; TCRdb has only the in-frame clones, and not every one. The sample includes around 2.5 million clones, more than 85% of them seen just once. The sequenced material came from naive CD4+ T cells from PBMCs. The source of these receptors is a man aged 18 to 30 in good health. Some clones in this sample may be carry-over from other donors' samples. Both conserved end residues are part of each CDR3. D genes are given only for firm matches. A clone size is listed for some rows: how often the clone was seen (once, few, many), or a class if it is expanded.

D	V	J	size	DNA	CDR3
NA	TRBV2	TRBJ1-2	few	TGTGCCAGCAGCTCGGGACACCAGTCTTGGTATGGCTACACCTTC	CASSSGHQSWYGYTF
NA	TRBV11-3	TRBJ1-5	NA	TGTGCCAGCAGCTTAGATCCGGCAAGGGAGCGTAGCAATCAGCCCCAGCATTTT	CASSLDPARERSNQPQHF
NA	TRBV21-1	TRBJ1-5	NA	TGTGCCAGCAGCAAAGCGCACGTCCGGGACAGGGTCCATCAGCCCCAGCATTTT	CASSKAHVRDRVHQPQHF
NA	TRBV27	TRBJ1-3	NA	TGTGCCAGCAGTTTCGATGGAAACACCATATATTTT	CASSFDGNTIYF
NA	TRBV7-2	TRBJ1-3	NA	TGTGCCAGCAGCCAATCTCTACTAGGAAACACCATATATTTT	CASSQSLLGNTIYF
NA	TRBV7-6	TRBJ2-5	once	TGTGCCAGCAGCTTAGCGAGACAAGAGACCCAGTACTTC	CASSLARQETQYF
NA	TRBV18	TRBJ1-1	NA	TGTGCCAGCTCACCAAAGGCAGAAGCTTTCTTT	CASSPKAEAFF
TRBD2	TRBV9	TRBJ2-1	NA	TGTGCCAGCAGCGTAGAGGGTAGCGGGACCCCCCTCTACAATGAGCAGTTCTTC	CASSVEGSGTPLYNEQFF
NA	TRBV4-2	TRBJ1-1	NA	TGTGCCAGCAGCCAAGAGATGGACGAGGCCCCCGCTTTCTTT	CASSQEMDEAPAFF
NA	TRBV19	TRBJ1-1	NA	TGTGCCAGTAGTCCTATCGGCACGAACACTGAAGCTTTCTTT	CASSPIGTNTEAFF
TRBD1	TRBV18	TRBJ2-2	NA	TGTGCCAGCTCACCTTTCACAGGGGTAGACACCGGGGAGCTGTTTTTT	CASSPFTGVDTGELFF
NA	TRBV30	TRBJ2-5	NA	TGTGCCTGGAGCCTCGGGGGCAACCAAGAGACCCAGTACTTC	CAWSLGGNQETQYF
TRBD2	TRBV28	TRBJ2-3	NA	TGTGCCAGCAGTTTCCCGGGGGGGCGGGAGTCCGCGGAATTCGCAGATACGCAGTATTTT	CASSFPGGRESAEFADTQYF
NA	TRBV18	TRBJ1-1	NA	TGTGCCAGCTCATCGGACGCGGGGGCCTTGAACACTGAAGCTTTCTTT	CASSSDAGALNTEAFF
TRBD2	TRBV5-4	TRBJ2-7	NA	TGTGCCAGCAGCAGCCCCCTAGCGGGAAGCTACGAGCAGTACTTC	CASSSPLAGSYEQYF
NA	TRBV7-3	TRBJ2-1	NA	TGTGCCAGCAGCCCCTTCATAGCGGCCTACAATGAGCAGTTCTTC	CASSPFIAAYNEQFF
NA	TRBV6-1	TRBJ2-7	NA	TGTGCCAGCAGTGGAGTGGATGGGAAGTCCTACGAGCAGTACTTC	CASSGVDGKSYEQYF
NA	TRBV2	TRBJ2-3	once	TGTGCCAGCAGCGAAACTGCGGATACGCAGTATTTT	CASSETADTQYF
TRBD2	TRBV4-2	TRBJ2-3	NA	TGTGCCAGCAGCCAAGCGGCGAACCTTGGACTAGCGGGAGGGGGCGATACGCAGTATTTT	CASSQAANLGLAGGGDTQYF
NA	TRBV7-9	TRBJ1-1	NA	TGTGCCATCGGATTTCCGGGGGCGAACACTGAAGCTTTCTTT	CAIGFPGANTEAFF